This T cell receptor (beta chain) was recorded in a study of early T cells in non-severe SARS-CoV-2 infection. As for the study in general: It was bulk RNA from unsorted whole blood that was sequenced, and the chains were unpaired. Findings and caveats of the study: VDJdb-based matching was biased toward anti-spike CD8 responses and missed private and CD4 specificities.

Trimming took off 3 bases at V and 4 bases at J, with 16 bases between the two ends. This CDR3 spans 15 amino acids. Looked up from germline, CDR1 is SGHTA and CDR2 is FQGNSA. This clonotype has just a few counts. As yet, its antigen is unknown. Individual cDNA molecules received unique molecular identifiers. TCRdb re-derived calls from the 5' RACE reads in MiXCR, one entry per CDR3 protein. Of tens of thousands of distinct CDR3 sequences detected, 10% to 15% appear once; the ten largest clones hold about a sixth. Source material: whole blood. The clonotype originates from an adult who was a healthcare worker with PCR-confirmed SARS-CoV-2 infection or an uninfected control (not recorded which). The chain uses TRBV7-2 and TRBJ2-7; possible D gene TRBD2, 7 bases. The DNA of the CDR3 is TGTGCCAGCAGCTTGCTCCCACAGGGAGGGTACGAGCAGTACTTC. It encodes CASSLLPQGGYEQYF.